This TCR beta chain derives from a study of blood T cell repertoires in COVID-19. In the study overall: The United States, Italy and Spain provided the acute and convalescent COVID-19 samples. Sources were T cells, B-cell-depleted T cells, or PBMCs; the material itself was cDNA or gDNA.

The germline V gene has CDR1 MNHEY and CDR2 SMNVEV (reference sequence). Germline trimming cut 6 bases from V and 3 bases from J; bases unmatched to any gene: 6. There are 15 residues in the CDR3. The authors' processing: Amplification of reference gene primers provided the estimated nucleated cell counts. Clones were read by immunoSEQ multiplex PCR, and TCRdb kept only the in-frame ones, dropping some. V and J calls and clone size come straight from that table; D and trimming were deduced from the DNA. The repertoire holds 150,000 to 200,000 clones, with roughly 93% as singletons. The chain links TRBV27 to TRBJ2-1; 9 bases line up with TRBD1. Sequenced material: peripheral blood. This clonotype originated in a woman in her forties or fifties with acute or convalescent COVID-19. The DNA of the CDR3 is TGTGCCAGCAGCCCGGGACAGGGTGTCTACAATGAGCAGTTCTTC. It encodes CASSPGQGVYNEQFF.